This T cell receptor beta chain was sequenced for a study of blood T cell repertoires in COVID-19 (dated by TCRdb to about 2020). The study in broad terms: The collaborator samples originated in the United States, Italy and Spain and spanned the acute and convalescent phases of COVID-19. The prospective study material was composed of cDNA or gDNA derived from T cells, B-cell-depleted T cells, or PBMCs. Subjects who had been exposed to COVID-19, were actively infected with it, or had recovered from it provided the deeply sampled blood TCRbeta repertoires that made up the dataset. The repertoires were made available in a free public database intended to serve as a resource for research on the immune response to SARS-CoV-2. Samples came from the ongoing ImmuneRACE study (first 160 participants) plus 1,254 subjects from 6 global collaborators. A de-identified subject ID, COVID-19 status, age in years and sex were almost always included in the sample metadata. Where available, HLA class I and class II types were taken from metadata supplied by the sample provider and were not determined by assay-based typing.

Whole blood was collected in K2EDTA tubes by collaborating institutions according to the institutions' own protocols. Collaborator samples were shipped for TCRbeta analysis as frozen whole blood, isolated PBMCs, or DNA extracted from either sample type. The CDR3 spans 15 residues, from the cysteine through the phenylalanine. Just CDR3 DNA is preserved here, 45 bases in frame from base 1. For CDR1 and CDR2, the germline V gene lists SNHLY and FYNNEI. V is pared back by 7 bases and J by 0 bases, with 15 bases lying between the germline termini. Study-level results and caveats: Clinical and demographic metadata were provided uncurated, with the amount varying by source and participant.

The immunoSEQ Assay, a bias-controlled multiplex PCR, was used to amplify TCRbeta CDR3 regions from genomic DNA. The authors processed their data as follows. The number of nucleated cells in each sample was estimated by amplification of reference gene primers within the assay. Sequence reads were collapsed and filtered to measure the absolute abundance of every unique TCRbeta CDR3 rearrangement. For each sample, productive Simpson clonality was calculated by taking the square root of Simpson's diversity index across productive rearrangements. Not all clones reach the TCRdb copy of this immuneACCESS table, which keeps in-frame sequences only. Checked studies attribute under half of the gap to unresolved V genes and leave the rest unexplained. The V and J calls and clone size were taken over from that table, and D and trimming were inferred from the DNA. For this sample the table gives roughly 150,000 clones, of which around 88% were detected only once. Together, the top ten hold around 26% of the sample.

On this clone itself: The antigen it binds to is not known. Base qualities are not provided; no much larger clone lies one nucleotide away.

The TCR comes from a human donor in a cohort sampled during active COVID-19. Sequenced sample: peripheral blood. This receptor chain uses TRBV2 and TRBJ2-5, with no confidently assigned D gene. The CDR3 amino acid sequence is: CASKNRNSNQETQYF. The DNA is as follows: TGTGCCAGCAAAAACCGGAACAGTAACCAAGAGACCCAGTACTTC.